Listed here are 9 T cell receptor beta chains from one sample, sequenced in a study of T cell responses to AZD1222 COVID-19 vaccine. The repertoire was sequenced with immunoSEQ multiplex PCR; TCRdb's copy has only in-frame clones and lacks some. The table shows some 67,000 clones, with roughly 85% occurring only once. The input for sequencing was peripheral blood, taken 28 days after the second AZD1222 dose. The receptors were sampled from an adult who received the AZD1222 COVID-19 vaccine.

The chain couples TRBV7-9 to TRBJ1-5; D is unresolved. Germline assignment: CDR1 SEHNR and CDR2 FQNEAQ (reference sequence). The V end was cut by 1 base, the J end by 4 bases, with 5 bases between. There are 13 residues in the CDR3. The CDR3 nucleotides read TGTGCCAGCAGCTTAGTGGGGAATCAGCCCCAGCATTTT. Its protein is CASSLVGNQPQHF. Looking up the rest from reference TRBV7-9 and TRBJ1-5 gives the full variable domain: DTGVSQNPRHKITKRGQNVTFRCDPISEHNRLYWYRQTLGQGPEFLTYFQNEAQLEKSRLLSDRFSAERPKGSFSTLEIQRTEQGDSAMYLCASSLVGNQPQHFGDGTRLSIL.

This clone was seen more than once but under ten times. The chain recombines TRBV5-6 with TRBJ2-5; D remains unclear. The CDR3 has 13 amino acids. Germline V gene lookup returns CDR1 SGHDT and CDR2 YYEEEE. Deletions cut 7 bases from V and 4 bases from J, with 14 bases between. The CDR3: CASYRTNLETQYF. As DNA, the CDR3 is TGTGCCAGCTACCGGACGAATTTAGAGACCCAGTACTTC.

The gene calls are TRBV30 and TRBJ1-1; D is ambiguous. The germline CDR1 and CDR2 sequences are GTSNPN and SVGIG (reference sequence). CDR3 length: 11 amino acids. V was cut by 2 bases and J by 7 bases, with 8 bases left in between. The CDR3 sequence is CAWSWGVEAFF. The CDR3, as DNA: TGTGCCTGGAGTTGGGGAGTTGAAGCTTTCTTT.

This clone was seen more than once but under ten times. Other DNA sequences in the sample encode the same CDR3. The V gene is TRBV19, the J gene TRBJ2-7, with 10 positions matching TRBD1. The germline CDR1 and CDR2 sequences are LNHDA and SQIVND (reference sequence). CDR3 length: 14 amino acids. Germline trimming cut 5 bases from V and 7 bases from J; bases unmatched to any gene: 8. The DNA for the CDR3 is TGTGCCAGTAGTCAGACAGGGGGCACAAGGGAGCAGTACTTC. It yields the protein CASSQTGGTREQYF.

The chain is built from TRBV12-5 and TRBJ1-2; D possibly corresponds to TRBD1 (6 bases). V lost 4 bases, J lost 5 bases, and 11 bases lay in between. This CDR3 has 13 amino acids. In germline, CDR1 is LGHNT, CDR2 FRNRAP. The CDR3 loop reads CASGSGTNYGYTF. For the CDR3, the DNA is TGTGCTAGTGGTTCCGGGACAAATTATGGCTACACCTTC.

The DNA for the CDR3 is TGCGCCAGCAGCTTGGCAGGTGGAGTGGGGGGAAACATTCAGTACTTC. Its protein product is CASSLAGGVGGNIQYF. The V gene is TRBV5-1, the J gene TRBJ2-4; a possible D gene is TRBD2 (6 bases). The germline V and J ends were trimmed by 0 bases and 6 bases, with 16 bases remaining between them. Germline CDR1 and CDR2: SGHRS and YFSETQ. CDR3 length equals 16 residues.

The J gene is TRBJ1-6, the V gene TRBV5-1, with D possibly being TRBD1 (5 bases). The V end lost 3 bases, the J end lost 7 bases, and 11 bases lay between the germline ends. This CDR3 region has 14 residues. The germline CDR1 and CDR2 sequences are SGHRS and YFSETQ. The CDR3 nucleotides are TGCGCCAGCAGCTCGGGGGGGGTAAATTCACCCCTCCACTTT. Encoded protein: CASSSGGVNSPLHF.

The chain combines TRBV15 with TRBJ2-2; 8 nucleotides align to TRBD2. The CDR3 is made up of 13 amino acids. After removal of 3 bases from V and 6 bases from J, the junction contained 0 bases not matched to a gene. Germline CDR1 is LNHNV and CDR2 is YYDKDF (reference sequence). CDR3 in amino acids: CATSSGRAGELFF. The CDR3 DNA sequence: TGTGCCACCAGCAGCGGGAGGGCCGGGGAGCTGTTTTTT.

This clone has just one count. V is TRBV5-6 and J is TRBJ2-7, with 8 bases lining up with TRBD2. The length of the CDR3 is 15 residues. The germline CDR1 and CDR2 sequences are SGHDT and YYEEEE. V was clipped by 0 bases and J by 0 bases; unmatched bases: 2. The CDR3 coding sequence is TGTGCCAGCAGCTTGGGGCTAGCGGGCTCCTACGAGCAGTACTTC. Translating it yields CASSLGLAGSYEQYF.